The next 19 T cell receptor beta chains were all read from a single sample in a study of T cell repertoires in cytomegalovirus infection. TCRdb independently ran MiXCR on the reads; one entry per CDR3 protein. The sample yields hundreds of thousands of distinct CDR3 sequences, more than 40% seen once. Antigen specificity for these receptors is unknown. Sequences were derived from cultured PBMCs, sampled from culture after CMV antigen stimulation. The receptors derive from a human donor in good health (CMV status not recorded). Some clones in this sample may be carry-over from other donors' samples.

This clonotype was counted a few times. The chain combines TRBV10-3 with TRBJ2-1; a weak D match, TRBD2 (6 bases). There are 15 residues in the CDR3. Germline values: CDR1 ENHRY, CDR2 SYGVKD. V lost 11 bases and J 4 bases, leaving 21 bases between the germline ends. As DNA, the CDR3 is TGTGCCGCCAGCGGGTCCGGGGCTCGGTACAATGAGCAGTTCTTC. The encoded protein is CAASGSGARYNEQFF.

The chain employs TRBV6-1 and TRBJ2-3; D may be TRBD2 (6 bases). This CDR3 has 14 amino acids. Trimming stripped 5 bases from V and 4 bases from J, with 13 bases between. Germline CDR1 reads MNHNS; CDR2 reads SASEGT. The DNA of the CDR3 is TGTGCCAGCAGTTTAGGGACTTTTTCAGATACGCAGTATTTT. It codes for CASSLGTFSDTQYF.

The chain combines TRBV12-3 or TRBV12-4 with TRBJ2-3; TRBD1 might be the D (6 bases). V gave up 5 bases and J gave up 11 bases, with 20 bases separating them. This CDR3 is built from 14 residues. The CDR3 loop is CASSPGTSRNGQYF. The DNA of the CDR3 is TGTGCCAGCAGTCCCGGGACAAGCCGGAACGGGCAGTATTTT.

In its sample, this clonotype was seen once. This chain links TRBV28 with TRBJ1-5; D not certain. The CDR3 runs 17 residues. The germline V and J ends were trimmed by 6 bases and 3 bases, with 21 bases remaining between them. Germline CDR1 and CDR2: MDHEN and SYDVKM. CDR3 nucleotides: TGTGCCAGCAGCCTCACCCCCGGCGTGGGATACAATCAGCCCCAGCATTTT. Amino acids: CASSLTPGVGYNQPQHF.

This rearrangement joins TRBV20-1 to TRBJ2-1; D is unresolved. The CDR3 covers 11 residues. Per germline, CDR1 DFQATT and CDR2 SNEGSKA (reference sequence). V was trimmed by 0 bases and J by 15 bases, leaving 12 bases between them. The CDR3 loop reads CSARDPRRWFF. As DNA, the CDR3 is TGCAGTGCTAGAGATCCCCGGCGATGGTTCTTC.

DNA of the CDR3: TGTGCCAGCAGACCCACAAGACTAGCGGCCAATGAGCAGTTCTTC. Amino acids: CASRPTRLAANEQFF. The chain carries TRBV6-5 and TRBJ2-1, with 9 bases lining up with TRBD2. The CDR3 is 15 residues long. Trimming at V came to 6 bases and at J to 6 bases, leaving 9 bases not matched to a gene. Germline V CDR1 and CDR2: MNHEY, SVGAGI.

This clonotype was seen only a few times. The J gene is TRBJ2-7, the V gene TRBV7-2, with D maybe TRBD2 (5 bases). Germline CDR1 is SGHTA and CDR2 is FQGNSA. CDR3 length: 13 residues. V was shortened by 6 bases and J by 3 bases, with 12 bases between the two germline ends. The CDR3 here is CASSDLGVYEQYF. The CDR3 nucleotides read TGTGCCAGCAGTGATCTGGGAGTCTACGAGCAGTACTTC.

This clonotype came up many times. The gene calls are TRBV7-2 and TRBJ1-4; D is ambiguous. Germline V gives CDR1 SGHTA, CDR2 FQGNSA. CDR3 length: 16 residues. V gave up 4 bases and J gave up 2 bases, with 14 bases separating them. The CDR3 loop reads CASSSSPAITNEKLFF. CDR3 nucleotide sequence: TGTGCCAGCAGCTCCTCCCCGGCTATCACTAATGAAAAACTGTTTTTT.

The chain recombines TRBV7-8 with TRBJ2-1; D remains ambiguous. V was pared by 1 base and J by 3 bases, with 7 bases between. Germline values: CDR1 SGHVS, CDR2 FQNEAQ. The CDR3 extends over 14 amino acids. CDR3 nucleotides: TGTGCCAGCAGCTTAGAGGGTTACTACAATGAGCAGTTCTTC. It is translated as CASSLEGYYNEQFF.

The V call is TRBV7-9, the J call TRBJ2-5, with D hard to call. Trimming removed 8 bases from V and 7 bases from J, with 23 bases in between. The V gene's germline CDR1 is SEHNR and CDR2 FQNEAQ (reference sequence). The CDR3 extends over 15 amino acids. CDR3 loop: CASSRSPRGERTQYF. The DNA of the CDR3 is TGTGCCAGCTCTCGTTCCCCTCGCGGTGAGCGGACCCAGTACTTC.

V usage is TRBV7-6 and J usage is TRBJ1-3; D gene ambiguous. Germline CDR1 reads SGHVS; CDR2 reads FNYEAQ. The CDR3 totals 15 residues. V lost 1 base and J lost 1, with 8 bases in between. The DNA of the CDR3 is TGTGCCAGCAGCTTAGGGGCTGGATCTGGAAACACCATATATTTT. This sequence encodes CASSLGAGSGNTIYF.

V usage is TRBV6-2 or TRBV6-3 and J usage is TRBJ2-5; tentative D call: TRBD1 (5 bases). V was shortened by 11 bases and J by 3 bases, with 16 bases between the two germline ends. CDR1 is MNHEY, CDR2 SVGEGT, per germline. This CDR3 spans 13 amino acids. This CDR3 is CAAVGVAKETQYF. In DNA form, the CDR3 reads TGTGCCGCCGTAGGGGTGGCAAAAGAGACCCAGTACTTC.

This chain uses TRBV12-3 or TRBV12-4 with TRBJ1-3, with 8 nucleotides matching TRBD1. V was clipped by 6 bases and J by 0 bases; unmatched bases: 16. The CDR3 is made up of 19 amino acids. The CDR3 region has the DNA TGTGCCAGCAGCTCCGGGACAGGCGGATCCTTAAGCTCTGGAAACACCATATATTTT. Protein product: CASSSGTGGSLSSGNTIYF.

The chain couples TRBV2 to TRBJ1-5, with 8 nucleotides matching TRBD1. Trimming took 7 bases from V and 1 from J; bases not matched to a gene: 9. From germline, CDR1 is SNHLY and CDR2 FYNNEI. This CDR3 spans 16 amino acids. The CDR3 is CASTRQGAISNQPQHF. The CDR3, as DNA: TGTGCCAGCACCAGGCAGGGGGCAATAAGCAATCAGCCCCAGCATTTT.

Only one count was recorded for this clonotype. The rearrangement uses TRBV3-1 and TRBJ1-1; D is unclear. CDR3 size: 13 residues. Looked up from germline, CDR1 is LGHDT and CDR2 is YNNKEL (reference sequence). Trimming removed 1 base at V and 1 base at J, with 4 bases between. CDR3 region: CASSQATNTEAFF. CDR3 coding DNA: TGTGCCAGCAGCCAAGCGACGAACACTGAAGCTTTCTTT.

The rearrangement joins TRBV2 to TRBJ1-5; no firm D call. The germline gives CDR1 SNHLY, CDR2 FYNNEI. Trimming took off 8 bases at V and 6 bases at J, with 14 bases between the two ends. The CDR3 runs 13 residues. The CDR3: CASVEEWGQPQHF. DNA of the CDR3: TGTGCCAGCGTGGAAGAGTGGGGTCAGCCCCAGCATTTT.

V usage is TRBV7-2 and J usage is TRBJ2-3; 12 bases fit TRBD2. CDR1 and CDR2 from the germline V gene are SGHTA and FQGNSA. The CDR3 consists of 20 residues. Losses at the gene ends were 6 bases for V and 4 bases for J; bases not matched to a gene: 20. The CDR3 reads CASSGRSGSLAGGRADTQYF. CDR3 coding DNA: TGTGCCAGCAGTGGGAGGTCGGGCAGTCTAGCGGGAGGGCGGGCAGATACGCAGTATTTT.

This clonotype occurred a few times. The rearrangement uses TRBV2 and TRBJ2-2; 10 bases fit TRBD1. The CDR3 is 14 amino acids. Germline V gene lookup returns CDR1 SNHLY and CDR2 FYNNEI. The V and J ends lost 6 bases and 6 bases, in that order; junction bases with no gene match: 4. CDR3 sequence reads: CASRRDRGAGELFF. The DNA of the CDR3 is TGTGCCAGCAGGAGGGACAGGGGAGCCGGGGAGCTGTTTTTT.

The J gene is TRBJ2-1, the V gene TRBV7-2; a weak D match, TRBD2 (5 bases). CDR3 length: 13 amino acids. The V gene's germline CDR1 is SGHTA and CDR2 FQGNSA. Trimming removed 4 bases from V and 8 bases from J, with 12 bases in between. The CDR3 here is CASSSQRADEQFF. The CDR3 nucleotides are TGTGCCAGCAGCTCGCAGCGAGCGGATGAGCAGTTCTTC.